This paragraph covers one T cell receptor (beta chain) sequence. Germline V gives CDR1 DFQATT, CDR2 SNEGSKA (reference sequence). After removal of 3 bases from V and 7 bases from J, the junction contained 3 bases not matched to a gene. The length of the CDR3 is 13 residues. These data belong to a study of blood T cell repertoires in COVID-19. Study-level information: Sites in the United States, Italy and Spain provided acute and convalescent COVID-19 samples. Sources were T cells, B-cell-depleted T cells, or PBMCs; the material itself was cDNA or gDNA.

Original analysis: Amplifying reference gene primers gave estimates of nucleated cell counts. Sequencing was performed with immunoSEQ multiplex PCR; in TCRdb, only in-frame clones are kept and a portion is missing. V and J calls and clone size are those listed in that table; D and trimming were worked out from the DNA. The table shows 170,000 or so clones, with around 83% occurring only once. Sequencing used peripheral blood. The rearrangement uses TRBV20-1 and TRBJ2-2; 9 nucleotides align to TRBD2. The sequence was obtained from a human donor in a cohort sampled during active COVID-19. The CDR3 nucleotides read TGCAGTGCTAGTGCTAGCGGGGACGGGGAGCTGTTTTTT. Translation gives CSASASGDGELFF.